This T cell receptor beta chain came from a study of blood T cell repertoires in COVID-19. About the study: PBMCs, B-cell-depleted T cells, or T cells were the source of the cDNA or gDNA that made up the material.

V was clipped by 4 bases and J by 7 bases; unmatched bases: 9. The CDR3 length is 14 residues. Germline loops: CDR1 SGHNT, CDR2 YYREEE (reference sequence). Patients in Seattle were enrolled during active infection, then followed longitudinally. Assay: immunoSEQ multiplex PCR; the TCRdb copy retains only in-frame clones and omits some. In the table there are under 300,000 clones, roughly 90% of which are singletons. The chain is built from TRBV5-4 and TRBJ2-7; 9 bases map to TRBD1. Sequencing was carried out using peripheral blood. The sequence was collected from a woman under 40 with COVID-19, enrolled during active disease. Here the CDR3 DNA reads TGTGCCAGCAGCGCGGGGACAGGGAATTATGAGCAGTACTTC. This gives the protein CASSAGTGNYEQYF.